This T cell receptor beta chain was identified during a study of regulatory T cells in long-lasting Graves disease. CDR3-region Arm-PCR and iRepertoire HTBI primers produced the TCR beta libraries. TCRdb fed the multiplex PCR reads into MiXCR, producing one record per CDR3 protein. The sample contains 400,000 to 500,000 distinct CDR3 sequences, roughly 15% of which appear only once. This clonotype was detected many times. Germline V gene lookup returns CDR1 MDHEN and CDR2 SYDVKM. The CDR3 covers 15 residues. The V gene end was trimmed by 5 bases and the J gene end by 6 bases; junction bases not matched to a gene: 9. Time point denoted: newly diagnosed GD, antithyroid drugs for less than 3 months. PBMC RNA served as the TCR library source. This sample also appeared in a second study, on T cells in Graves' hyperthyroidism and ophthalmopathy. Per that study: RT-PCR in the first round (using the HTBI primer set) targeted the TCR CDR3.

This chain joins TRBV28 and TRBJ2-1, with TRBD2 identical over 8 bases. Sequenced material: peripheral blood mononuclear cells (PBMCs), taken at new diagnosis, from a patient treated with antithyroid drugs. The TCR was taken from a woman in her late teens or twenties with Graves disease. The CDR3 sequence is CASSLAGPRLNEQFF. CDR3 DNA sequence: TGTGCCAGCAGTCTAGCGGGCCCACGACTCAATGAGCAGTTCTTC.